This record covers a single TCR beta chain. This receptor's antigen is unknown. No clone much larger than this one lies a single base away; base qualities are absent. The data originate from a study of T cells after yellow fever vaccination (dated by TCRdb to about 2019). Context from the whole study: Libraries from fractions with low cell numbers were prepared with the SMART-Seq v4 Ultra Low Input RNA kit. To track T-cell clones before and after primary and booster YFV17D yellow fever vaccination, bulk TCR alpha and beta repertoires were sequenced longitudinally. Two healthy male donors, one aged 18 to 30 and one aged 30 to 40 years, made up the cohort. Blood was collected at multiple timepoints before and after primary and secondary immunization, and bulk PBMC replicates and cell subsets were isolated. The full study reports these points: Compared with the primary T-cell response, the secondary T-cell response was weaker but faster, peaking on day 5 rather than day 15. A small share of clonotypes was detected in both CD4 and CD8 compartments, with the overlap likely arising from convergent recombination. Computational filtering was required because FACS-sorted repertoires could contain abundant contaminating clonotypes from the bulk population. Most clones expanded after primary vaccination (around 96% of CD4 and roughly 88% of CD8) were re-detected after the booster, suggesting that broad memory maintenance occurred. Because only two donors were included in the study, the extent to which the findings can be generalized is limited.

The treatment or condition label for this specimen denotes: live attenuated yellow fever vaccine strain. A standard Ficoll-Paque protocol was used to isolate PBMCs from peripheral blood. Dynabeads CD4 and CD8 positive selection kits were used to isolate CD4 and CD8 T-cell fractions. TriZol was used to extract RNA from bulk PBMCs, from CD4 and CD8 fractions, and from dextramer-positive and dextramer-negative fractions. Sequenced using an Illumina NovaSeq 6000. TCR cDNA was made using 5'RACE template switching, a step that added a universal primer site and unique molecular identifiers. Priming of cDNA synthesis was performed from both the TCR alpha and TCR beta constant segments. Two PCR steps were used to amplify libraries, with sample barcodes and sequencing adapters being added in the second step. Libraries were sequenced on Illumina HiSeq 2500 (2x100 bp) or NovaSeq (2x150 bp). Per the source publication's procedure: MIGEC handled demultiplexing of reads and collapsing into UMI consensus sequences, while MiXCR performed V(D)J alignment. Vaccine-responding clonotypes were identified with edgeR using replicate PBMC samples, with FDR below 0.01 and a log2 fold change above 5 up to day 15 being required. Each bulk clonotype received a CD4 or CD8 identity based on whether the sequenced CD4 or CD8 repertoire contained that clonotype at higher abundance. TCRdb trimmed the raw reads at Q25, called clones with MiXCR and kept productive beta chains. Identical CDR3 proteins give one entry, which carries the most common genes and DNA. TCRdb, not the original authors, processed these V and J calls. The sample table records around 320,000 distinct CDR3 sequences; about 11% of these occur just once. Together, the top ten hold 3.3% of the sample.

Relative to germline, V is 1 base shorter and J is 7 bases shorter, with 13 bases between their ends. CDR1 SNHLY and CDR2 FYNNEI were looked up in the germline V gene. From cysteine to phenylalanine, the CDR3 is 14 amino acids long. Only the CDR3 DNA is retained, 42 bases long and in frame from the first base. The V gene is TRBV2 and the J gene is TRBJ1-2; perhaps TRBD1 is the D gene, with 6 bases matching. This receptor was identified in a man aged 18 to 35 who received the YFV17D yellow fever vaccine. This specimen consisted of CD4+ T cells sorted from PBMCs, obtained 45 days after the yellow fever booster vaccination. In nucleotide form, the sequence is TGTGCCAGCAGTGAAGTCCCCGGGGGGCCTGGCTACACCTTC. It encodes CASSEVPGGPGYTF. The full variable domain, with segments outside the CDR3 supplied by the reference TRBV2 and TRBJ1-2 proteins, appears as EPEVTQTPSHQVTQMGQEVILRCVPISNHLYFYWYRQILGQKVEFLVSFYNNEISEKSEIFDDQFSVERPDGSNFTLKIRSTKLEDSAMYFCASSEVPGGPGYTFGSGTRLTVV.